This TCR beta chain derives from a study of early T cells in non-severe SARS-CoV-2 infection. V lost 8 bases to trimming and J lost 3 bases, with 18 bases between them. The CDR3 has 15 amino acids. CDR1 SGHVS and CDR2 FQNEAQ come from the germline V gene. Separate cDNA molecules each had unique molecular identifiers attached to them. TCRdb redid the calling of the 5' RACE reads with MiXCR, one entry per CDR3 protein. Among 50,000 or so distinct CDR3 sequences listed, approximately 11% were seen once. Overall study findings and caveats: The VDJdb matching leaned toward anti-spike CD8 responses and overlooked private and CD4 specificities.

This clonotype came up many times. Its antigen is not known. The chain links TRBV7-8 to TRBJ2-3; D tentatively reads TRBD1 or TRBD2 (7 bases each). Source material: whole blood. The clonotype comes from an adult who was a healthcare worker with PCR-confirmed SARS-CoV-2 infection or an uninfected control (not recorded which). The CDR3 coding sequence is TGTGCCAGCGCCCTGGGGAGGGGGCGAACAGATACGCAGTATTTT. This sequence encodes CASALGRGRTDTQYF.